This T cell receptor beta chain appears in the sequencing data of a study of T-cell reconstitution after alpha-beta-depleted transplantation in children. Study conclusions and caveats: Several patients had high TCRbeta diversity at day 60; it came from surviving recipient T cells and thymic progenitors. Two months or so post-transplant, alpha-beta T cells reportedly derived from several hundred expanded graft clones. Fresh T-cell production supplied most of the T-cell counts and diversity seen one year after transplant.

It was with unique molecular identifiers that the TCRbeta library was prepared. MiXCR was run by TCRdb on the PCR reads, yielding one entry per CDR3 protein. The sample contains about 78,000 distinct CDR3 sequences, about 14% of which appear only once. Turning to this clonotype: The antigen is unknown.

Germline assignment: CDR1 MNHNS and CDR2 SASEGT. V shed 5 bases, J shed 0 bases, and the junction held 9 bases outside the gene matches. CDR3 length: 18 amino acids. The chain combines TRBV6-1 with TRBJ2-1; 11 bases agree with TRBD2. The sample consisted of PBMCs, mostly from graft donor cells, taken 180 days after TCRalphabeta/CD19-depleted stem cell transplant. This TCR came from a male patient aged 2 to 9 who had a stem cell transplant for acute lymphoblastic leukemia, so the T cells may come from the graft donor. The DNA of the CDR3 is TGTGCCAGCAGTCAACTAGCGGGGGCCTATTCCTCCTACAATGAGCAGTTCTTC. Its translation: CASSQLAGAYSSYNEQFF.